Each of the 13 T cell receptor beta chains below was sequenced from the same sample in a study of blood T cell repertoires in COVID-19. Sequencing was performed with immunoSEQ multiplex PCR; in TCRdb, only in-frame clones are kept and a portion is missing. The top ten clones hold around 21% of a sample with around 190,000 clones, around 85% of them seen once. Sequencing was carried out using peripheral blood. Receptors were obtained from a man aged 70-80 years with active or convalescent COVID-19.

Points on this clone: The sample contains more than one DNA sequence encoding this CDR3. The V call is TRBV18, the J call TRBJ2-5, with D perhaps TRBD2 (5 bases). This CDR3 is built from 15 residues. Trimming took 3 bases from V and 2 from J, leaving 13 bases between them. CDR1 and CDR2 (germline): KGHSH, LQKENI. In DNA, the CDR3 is TGTGCCAGCTCACCCCAACGGGATCGGCAAGAGACCCAGTACTTC. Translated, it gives CASSPQRDRQETQYF.

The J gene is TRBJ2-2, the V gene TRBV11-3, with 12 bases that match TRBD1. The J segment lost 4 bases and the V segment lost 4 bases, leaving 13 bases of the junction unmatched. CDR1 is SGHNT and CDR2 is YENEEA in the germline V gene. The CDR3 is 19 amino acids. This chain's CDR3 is CASSSRPGTGGRGTGELFF. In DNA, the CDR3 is TGTGCCAGCAGCTCACGTCCCGGGACAGGGGGCAGGGGCACCGGGGAGCTGTTTTTT.

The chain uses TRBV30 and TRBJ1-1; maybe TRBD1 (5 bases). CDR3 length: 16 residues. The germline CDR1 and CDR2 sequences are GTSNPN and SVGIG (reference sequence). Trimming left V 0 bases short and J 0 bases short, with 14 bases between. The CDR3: CAWSVRGVRMNTEAFF. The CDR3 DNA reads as TGTGCCTGGAGTGTACGGGGGGTAAGAATGAACACTGAAGCTTTCTTT. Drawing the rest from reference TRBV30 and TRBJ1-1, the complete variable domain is SQTIHQWPATLVQPVGSPLSLECTVEGTSNPNLYWYRQAAGRGLQLLFYSVGIGQISSEVPQNLSASRPQDRQFILSSKKLLLSDSGFYLCAWSVRGVRMNTEAFFGQGTRLTVV.

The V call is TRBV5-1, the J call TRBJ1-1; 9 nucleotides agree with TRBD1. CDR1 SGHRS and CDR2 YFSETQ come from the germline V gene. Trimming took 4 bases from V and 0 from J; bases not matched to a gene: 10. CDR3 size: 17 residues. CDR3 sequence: CASSPTGTGRMNTEAFF. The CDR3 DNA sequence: TGCGCCAGCAGCCCGACCGGGACAGGGAGGATGAACACTGAAGCTTTCTTT.

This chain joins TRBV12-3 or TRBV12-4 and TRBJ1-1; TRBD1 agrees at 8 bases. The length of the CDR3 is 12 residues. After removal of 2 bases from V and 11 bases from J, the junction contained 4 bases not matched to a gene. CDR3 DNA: TGTGCCAGCAGTTTAACAGGGGGTAGTGCTTTCTTT. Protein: CASSLTGGSAFF.

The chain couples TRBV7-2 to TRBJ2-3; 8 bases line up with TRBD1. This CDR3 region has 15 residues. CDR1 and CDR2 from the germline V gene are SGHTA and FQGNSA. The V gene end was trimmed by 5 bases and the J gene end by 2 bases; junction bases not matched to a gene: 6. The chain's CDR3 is CASSPDRVNTDTQYF. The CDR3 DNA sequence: TGTGCCAGCAGCCCGGACAGGGTAAACACAGATACGCAGTATTTT.

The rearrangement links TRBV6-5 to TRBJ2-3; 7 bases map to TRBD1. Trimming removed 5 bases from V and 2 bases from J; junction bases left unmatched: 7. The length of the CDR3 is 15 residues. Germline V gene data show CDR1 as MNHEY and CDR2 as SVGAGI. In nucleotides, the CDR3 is TGTGCCAGCAGTCCACGACAGGGTCCCACAGATACGCAGTATTTT. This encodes CASSPRQGPTDTQYF.

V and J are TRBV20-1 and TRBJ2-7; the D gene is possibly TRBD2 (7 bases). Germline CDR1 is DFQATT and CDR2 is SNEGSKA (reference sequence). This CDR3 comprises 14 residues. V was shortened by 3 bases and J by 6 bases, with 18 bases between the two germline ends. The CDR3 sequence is CSASLGGLPLEQYF. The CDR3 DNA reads TGCAGTGCTAGTTTAGGGGGACTACCCCTCGAGCAGTACTTC.

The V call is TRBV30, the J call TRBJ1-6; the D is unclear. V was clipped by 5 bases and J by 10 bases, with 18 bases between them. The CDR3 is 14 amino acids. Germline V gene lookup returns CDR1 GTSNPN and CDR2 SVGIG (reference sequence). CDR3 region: CAWGPPGYGSPLHF. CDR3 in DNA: TGTGCCTGGGGCCCTCCGGGGTACGGCTCACCCCTCCACTTT.

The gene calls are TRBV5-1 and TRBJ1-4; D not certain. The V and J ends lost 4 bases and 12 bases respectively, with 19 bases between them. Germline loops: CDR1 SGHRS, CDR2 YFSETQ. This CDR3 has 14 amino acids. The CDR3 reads CASSSAYRGLELFF. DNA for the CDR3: TGCGCCAGCAGCAGCGCCTATCGAGGGCTGGAACTGTTTTTT.

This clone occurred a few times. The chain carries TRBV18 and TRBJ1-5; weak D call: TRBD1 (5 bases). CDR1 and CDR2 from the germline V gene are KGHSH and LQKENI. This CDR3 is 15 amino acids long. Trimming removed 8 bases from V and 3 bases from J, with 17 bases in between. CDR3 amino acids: CASAGHPNTNQPQHF. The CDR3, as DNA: TGTGCCAGCGCCGGACATCCGAATACCAATCAGCCCCAGCATTTT.

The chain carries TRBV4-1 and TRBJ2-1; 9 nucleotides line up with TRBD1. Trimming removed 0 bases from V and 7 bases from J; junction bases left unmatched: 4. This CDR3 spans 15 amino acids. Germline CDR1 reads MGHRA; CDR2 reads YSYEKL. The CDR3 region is CASSQDPGTGNEQFF. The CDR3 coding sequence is TGCGCCAGCAGCCAAGATCCCGGGACAGGGAATGAGCAGTTCTTC.

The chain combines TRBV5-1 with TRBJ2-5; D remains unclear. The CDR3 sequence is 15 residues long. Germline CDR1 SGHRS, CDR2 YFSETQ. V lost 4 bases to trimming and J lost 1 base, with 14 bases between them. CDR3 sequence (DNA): TGCGCCAGCAGCGACCCTGGCACAGTCCAAGAGACCCAGTACTTC. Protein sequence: CASSDPGTVQETQYF.